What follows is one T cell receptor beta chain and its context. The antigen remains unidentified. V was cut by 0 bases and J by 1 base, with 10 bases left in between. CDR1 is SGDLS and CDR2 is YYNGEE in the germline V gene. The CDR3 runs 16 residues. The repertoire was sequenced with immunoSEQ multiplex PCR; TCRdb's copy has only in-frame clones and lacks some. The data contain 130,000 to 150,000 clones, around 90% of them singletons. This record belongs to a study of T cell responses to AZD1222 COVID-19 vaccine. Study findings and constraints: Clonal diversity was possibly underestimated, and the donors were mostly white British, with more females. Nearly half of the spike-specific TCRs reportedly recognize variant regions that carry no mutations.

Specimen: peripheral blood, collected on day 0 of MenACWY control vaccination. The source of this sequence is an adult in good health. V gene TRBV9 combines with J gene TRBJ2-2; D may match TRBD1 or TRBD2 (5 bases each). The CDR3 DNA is TGTGCCAGCAGCGTAGCTGGGACCTTGAACACCGGGGAGCTGTTTTTT. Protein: CASSVAGTLNTGELFF.